The source of this T cell receptor (beta chain) is a study of blood T cell repertoires in COVID-19. V was cut by 4 bases and J by 5 bases, with 17 bases left in between. Germline CDR1 MNHEY, CDR2 SVGAGI. The CDR3 sequence is 16 residues long. Cohort 3 recovery required two negative PCRs, clearance, or symptom resolution. Assay used: immunoSEQ multiplex PCR; TCRdb lists only in-frame clones, some missing. The data hold roughly 200,000 clones, with over 80% observed a single time. This sequence joins TRBV6-5 and TRBJ1-4, with D perhaps matching TRBD1 (6 bases). The sequenced material came from PBMCs or T cells enriched from blood (not recorded which). The receptor was derived from a man between 25 and 39 years old who had recovered from COVID-19. As DNA, the CDR3 is TGTGCCAGCAGTTTATCCAGACAGGCAGGGAATGAAAAACTGTTTTTT. As protein: CASSLSRQAGNEKLFF.